This T cell receptor beta chain is from a study of early T cells in non-severe SARS-CoV-2 infection. On the study more broadly: Sequenced bulk RNA came from whole blood that was unsorted, and chains were unpaired.

Attachment of unique molecular identifiers was made to individual cDNA molecules. Using its own MiXCR run on the 5' RACE reads, TCRdb lists one record per CDR3 protein. The sample shows 75,000 or so distinct CDR3 sequences, 11% to 15% of them seen only once. In this sample, this clonotype turned up many times. Its ends do not fully match the called genes, so a read error is possible. This CDR3 spans 15 amino acids. CDR1 and CDR2 from the germline V gene are SNHLY and FYNNEI. This receptor was taken from an adult who was a healthcare worker with PCR-confirmed SARS-CoV-2 infection or an uninfected control (not recorded which). Sequenced input: whole blood. V is TRBV2 and J is TRBJ1-1; 11 bases line up with TRBD1. DNA of the CDR3: TGTGCCAGCAGCGAAGGACAGGGGGCCGGCACTGAAGCTTTCTTT. This codes for CASSEGQGAGTEAFF. Variable domain in full (rest from reference TRBV2 and TRBJ1-1): EPEVTQTPSHQVTQMGQEVILRCVPISNHLYFYWYRQILGQKVEFLVSFYNNEISEKSEIFDDQFSVERPDGSNFTLKIRSTKLEDSAMYFCASSEGQGAGTEAFFGQGTRLTVV.